These 8 T cell receptor beta chains were all obtained from the same sample, sequenced in a study of T cells in Graves' hyperthyroidism and ophthalmopathy. RNA transcripts served as the template for amplifying TCR beta CDR3 regions. An initial round of RT-PCR targeting the TCR CDR3 relied on the HTBI primer set. TCRdb ran MiXCR on the multiplex PCR reads and lists one entry per CDR3 protein. The repertoire holds around 570,000 distinct CDR3 sequences, with just under 20% as singletons. Material: blood. The receptors stem from a man in his forties or fifties with Graves' ophthalmopathy.

The chain employs TRBV6-4 and TRBJ1-5; no clear D gene. The CDR3 has 15 residues. From germline, CDR1 is MRHNA and CDR2 SNTAGT. Trimming stripped 2 bases from V and 3 bases from J, with 11 bases between. The DNA for the CDR3 is TGTGCCAGCAGTGACGTTGGTGCATACAATCAGCCCCAGCATTTT. This sequence encodes CASSDVGAYNQPQHF.

This clonotype was recorded a few times. The J gene is TRBJ2-5, the V gene TRBV29-1; D is possibly TRBD1 or TRBD2 (8 bases each). V was cut by 6 bases and J by 7 bases, with 21 bases left in between. This CDR3 spans 14 amino acids. Germline lookup yields CDR1 SQVTM and CDR2 ANQGSEA. Written as DNA, the CDR3 is TGCAGCGTCCACGGGAGGGGAGGACAGGGGACCCAGTACTTC. Amino acid sequence: CSVHGRGGQGTQYF.

Concerning this clonotype: Sequence at one end of the junction differs from germline and may be a read error. The gene calls are TRBV5-1 and TRBJ2-7; tentatively, D is TRBD2 (6 bases). There are 15 residues in the CDR3. CDR1 and CDR2 (germline): SGHRS, YFSETQ. The CDR3 nucleotides read TGCGCCAGCAGCTTGAAGTCTGCGGGAAACTACAAGCAGTACTTC. It yields the protein CASSLKSAGNYKQYF.

This clonotype was counted ten times or more. The germline gene is not matched at one end of the junction; a read error may be the cause. The chain has TRBV7-9 and TRBJ2-7; 10 nucleotides line up with TRBD2. The CDR3 runs 14 residues. The germline gives CDR1 SEHNR, CDR2 FQNEAQ (reference sequence). CDR3 in amino acids: CASSLAGESYEQYF. CDR3 sequence (DNA): TGTGCCAGCAGCCTAGCGGGAGAGTCCTACGAGCAGTACTTC.

This clonotype was seen more than once but under ten times. The chain combines TRBV4-2 with TRBJ1-5; weak D call: TRBD1 (5 bases). Germline CDR1 LGHNA, CDR2 YNFKEQ. CDR3 length: 15 amino acids. Trimming left V 4 bases short and J 6 bases short, with 16 bases between. In DNA form, the CDR3 reads TGTGCCAGCAGCCCCTCAGGAGGGGTTCTTCAGCCCCAGCATTTT. Translation gives CASSPSGGVLQPQHF.

This clonotype was picked up many times. The chain employs TRBV7-2 and TRBJ2-3, with 9 bases identical to TRBD2. This CDR3 contains 17 residues. Germline lookup yields CDR1 SGHTA and CDR2 FQGNSA. After removal of 7 bases from V and 4 bases from J, the junction contained 15 bases not matched to a gene. CDR3 loop: CASTPGLGRGRADTQYF. The CDR3 DNA follows: TGTGCCAGCACCCCCGGGTTGGGGCGCGGGAGGGCAGATACGCAGTATTTT.

This chain links TRBV12-3 or TRBV12-4 with TRBJ2-1; D gene uncertain. This CDR3 comprises 12 residues. Trimming shortened V by 2 bases and J by 8 bases, and 7 bases separated the two germline ends. The DNA of the CDR3 is TGTGCCAGCAGTTTATTTGAGGATGAGCAGTTCTTC. This codes for CASSLFEDEQFF.

This clonotype was observed a few times. This clone may be a read error of a much larger clone one base away. V and J are TRBV6-1 and TRBJ2-7; 11 nucleotides agree with TRBD2. With V trimmed by 6 bases and J by 5 bases, 6 bases remained unmatched. The CDR3 totals 14 residues. Germline values: CDR1 MNHNS, CDR2 SASEGT. CDR3 in DNA: TGTGCCAGCAGCCATAGCGGGGGGGCCCACGAGCAGTACTTC. The encoded protein is CASSHSGGAHEQYF.